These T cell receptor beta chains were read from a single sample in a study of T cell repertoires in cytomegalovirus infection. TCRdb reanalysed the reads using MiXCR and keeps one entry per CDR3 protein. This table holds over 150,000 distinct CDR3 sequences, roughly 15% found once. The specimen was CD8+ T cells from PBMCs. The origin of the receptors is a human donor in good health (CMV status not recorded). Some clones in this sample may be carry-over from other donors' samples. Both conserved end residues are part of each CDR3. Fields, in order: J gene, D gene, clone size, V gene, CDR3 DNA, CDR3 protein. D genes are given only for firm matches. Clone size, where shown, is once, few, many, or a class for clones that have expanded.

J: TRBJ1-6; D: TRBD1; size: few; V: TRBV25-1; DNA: TGTGCCAGCAGTGAGCTAGTCGTAAGGACAGGGAGGGATTCACCCCTCCACTTT; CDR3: CASSELVVRTGRDSPLHF
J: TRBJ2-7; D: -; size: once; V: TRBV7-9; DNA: TGTGCCAGCAGCTTACCCACGGACGGTCAGGGAGACTACGAGCAGTACTTC; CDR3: CASSLPTDGQGDYEQYF
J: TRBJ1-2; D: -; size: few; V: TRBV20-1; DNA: TGCAGTGCTAGCCAGGGGCAGGGCTACTATGGCTACACCTTC; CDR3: CSASQGQGYYGYTF
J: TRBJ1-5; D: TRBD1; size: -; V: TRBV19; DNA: TGTGCCAGTACGAGCTTCGGACAGGGCGAGGATCAGCCCCAGCATTTT; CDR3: CASTSFGQGEDQPQHF
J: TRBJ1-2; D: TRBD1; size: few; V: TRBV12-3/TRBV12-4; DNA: TGTGCCAGCAGTACAGGGGGGAGTTATGGCTACACCTTC; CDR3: CASSTGGSYGYTF
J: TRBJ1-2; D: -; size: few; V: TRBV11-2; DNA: TGTGCCAGCAGCCTACTCCTTCCGGTGAATATGACCTTC; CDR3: CASSLLLPVNMTF
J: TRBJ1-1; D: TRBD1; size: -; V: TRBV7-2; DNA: TGTGCCAGCAGCCCCCGGGACAGAGCGAACACTGAAGCTTTCTTT; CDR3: CASSPRDRANTEAFF
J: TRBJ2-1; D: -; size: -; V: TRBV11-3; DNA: TGTGCCAGCAGCCTAACCGGGACCAGCTCCTACAATGAGCAGTTCTTC; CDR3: CASSLTGTSSYNEQFF
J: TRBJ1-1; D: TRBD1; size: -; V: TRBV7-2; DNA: TGTGCCAGCAGCTTAAGCAGGGGGCACACTGAAGCTTTCTTT; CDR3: CASSLSRGHTEAFF
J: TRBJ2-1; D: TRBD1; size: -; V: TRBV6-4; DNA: TGTGCCAGCAGTGACTCTGGGACAGGGGGAATACCATCCCCAGACAATGAGCAGTTCTTC; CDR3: CASSDSGTGGIPSPDNEQFF
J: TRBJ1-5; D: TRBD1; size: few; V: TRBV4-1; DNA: TGCGCCAGCAGCCAACCCCCGGACAGGGGAGGGGAGCCCCAGCATTTT; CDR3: CASSQPPDRGGEPQHF
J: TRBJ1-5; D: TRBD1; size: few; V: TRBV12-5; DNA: TGTGCTAGTGGTCCGCGGACAGGGGAACCCCTAGGCAATCAGCCCCAGCATTTT; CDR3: CASGPRTGEPLGNQPQHF
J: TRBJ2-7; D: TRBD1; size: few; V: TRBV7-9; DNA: TGTGCCAGCAGCGAGGACAGGGACGAGCAGTACTTC; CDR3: CASSEDRDEQYF
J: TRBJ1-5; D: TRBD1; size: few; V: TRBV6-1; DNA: TGTGCCAGCAGTGAAGCGGGCTACAGGGGCAGCAATCAGCCCCAGCATTTT; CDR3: CASSEAGYRGSNQPQHF
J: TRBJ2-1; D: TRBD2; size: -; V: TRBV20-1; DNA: TGCAGTGCTAGACCCCGGACTAGCAGGTCCTACAATGAGCAGTTCTTC; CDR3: CSARPRTSRSYNEQFF
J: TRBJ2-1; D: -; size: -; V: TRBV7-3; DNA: TGTGCCAGCAGCTCTGCCGGGGACAATGAGCAGTTCTTC; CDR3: CASSSAGDNEQFF
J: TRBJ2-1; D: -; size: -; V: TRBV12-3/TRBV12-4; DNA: TGTGCCAGCAGTTTCCCGGATGAGCAGTTCTTC; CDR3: CASSFPDEQFF
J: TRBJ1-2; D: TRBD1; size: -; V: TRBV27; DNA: TGTGCTACGGGGACAGGGGAGAACTATGGCTACACCTTC; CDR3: CATGTGENYGYTF
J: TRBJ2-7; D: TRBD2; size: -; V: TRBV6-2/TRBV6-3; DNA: TGTGCCAGCAGTTACTCGCCGAGCGGGGGGACCACCTACGAGCAGTACTTC; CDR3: CASSYSPSGGTTYEQYF
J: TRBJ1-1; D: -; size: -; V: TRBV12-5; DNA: TGTGCTAGTGACCAGGGTGGATCGGCTTTCTTT; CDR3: CASDQGGSAFF
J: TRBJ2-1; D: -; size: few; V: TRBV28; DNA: TGTGCCAGCAGTCCATCCGGGGACAGAGGGGGGGGGTCGGAGCAGTTCTTC; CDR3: CASSPSGDRGGGSEQFF
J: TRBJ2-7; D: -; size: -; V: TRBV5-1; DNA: TGCGCCAGTGCGGGTAGGTTCCACGAGCAGTACTTC; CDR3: CASAGRFHEQYF
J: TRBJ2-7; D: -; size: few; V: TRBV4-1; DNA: TGCGCCAGCAGCCAAGTGGCTCAGCCGGGGGTGGACTACGAGCAGTACTTC; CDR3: CASSQVAQPGVDYEQYF
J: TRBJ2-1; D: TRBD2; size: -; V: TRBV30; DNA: TGTGCCTACACGGAGCGGGGGCCCTACAATGAGCAGTTCTTC; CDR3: CAYTERGPYNEQFF
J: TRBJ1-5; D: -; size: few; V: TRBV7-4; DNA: TGTGCCAGCAGCTTTCTTTTCGGGGGGGAAGATTCGGCTCAGCCCCAGCATTTT; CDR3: CASSFLFGGEDSAQPQHF
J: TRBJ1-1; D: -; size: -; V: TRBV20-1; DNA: TGCAGTGCTAGAGATGATCGGGGGTTTGGGATTCTGAAGGTCACTGAAGCTTTCTTT; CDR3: CSARDDRGFGILKVTEAFF
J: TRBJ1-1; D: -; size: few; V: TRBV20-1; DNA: TGCAGTGCTAGAGCTAATGACGGGTCCGTCGCTGAAGCTTTCTTT; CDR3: CSARANDGSVAEAFF
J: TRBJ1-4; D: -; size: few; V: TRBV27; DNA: TGTGCCAGCAGTTTATTCTCTAATGAAAAACTGTTTTTT; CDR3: CASSLFSNEKLFF
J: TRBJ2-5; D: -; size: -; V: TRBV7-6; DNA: TGTGCCAGCAGCTTAAGGTCGGAGGAGACCCAGTACTTC; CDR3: CASSLRSEETQYF
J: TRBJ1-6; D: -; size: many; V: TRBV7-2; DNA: TGTGCCAGCCGCGACAGATTAGATTCACCCCTCCACTTT; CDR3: CASRDRLDSPLHF
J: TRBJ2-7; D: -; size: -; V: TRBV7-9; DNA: TGTGCCAGCAGCTCCACAGGTTTTGGTCCTTACGAGCAGTACTTC; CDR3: CASSSTGFGPYEQYF
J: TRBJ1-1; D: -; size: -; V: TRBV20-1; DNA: TGCAGTGCTAGAGATCTACAGGCCCTGAACACTGAAGCTTTCTTT; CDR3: CSARDLQALNTEAFF
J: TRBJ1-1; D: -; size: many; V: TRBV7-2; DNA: TGTGCCAGCAGCTTAAGGGGTGGAGGGACTGAAGCTTTCTTT; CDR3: CASSLRGGGTEAFF
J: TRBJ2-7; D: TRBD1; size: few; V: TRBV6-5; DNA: TGTGCCAGCAGTGGGACAGGATACGAGCAGTACTTC; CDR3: CASSGTGYEQYF
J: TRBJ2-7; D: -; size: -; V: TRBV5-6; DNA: TGTGCCAGCAGCTTGGTGACGGCAGGGGTCCACGAGCAGTACTTC; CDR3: CASSLVTAGVHEQYF
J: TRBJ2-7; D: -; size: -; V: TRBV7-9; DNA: TGTGCCAGCAGCCCACGGGACTTCTACTACGAGCAGTACTTC; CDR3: CASSPRDFYYEQYF
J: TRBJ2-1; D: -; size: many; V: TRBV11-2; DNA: TGTGCCAGCAGCTTAGAACTGGGGGCAGTCAATGAGCAGTTCTTC; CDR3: CASSLELGAVNEQFF
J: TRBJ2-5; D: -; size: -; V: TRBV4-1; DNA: TGCGCCAGCAGCCAAGATCGGGGGCCCCAAGAGACCCAGTACTTC; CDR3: CASSQDRGPQETQYF
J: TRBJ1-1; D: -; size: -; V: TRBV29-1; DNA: TGCAGCGTTCCGGGGGCGAACACTGAAGCTTTCTTT; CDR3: CSVPGANTEAFF
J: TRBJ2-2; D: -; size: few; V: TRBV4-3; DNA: TGCGCCAGCAGAGACAGTAACACCGGGGAGCTGTTTTTT; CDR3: CASRDSNTGELFF
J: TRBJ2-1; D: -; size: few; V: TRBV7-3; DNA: TGTGCCAGCAGCTTAAGTGTAGGCAGGAGCTCCTACAATGAGCAGTTCTTC; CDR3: CASSLSVGRSSYNEQFF
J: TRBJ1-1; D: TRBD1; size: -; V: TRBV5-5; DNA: TGTGCCAGCAGCCCAGTGGGACAGGGTACCACTGAAGCTTTCTTT; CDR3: CASSPVGQGTTEAFF
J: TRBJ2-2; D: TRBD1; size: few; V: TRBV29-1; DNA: TGCAGCTTGGGACAGGGGAACACCGGGGAGCTGTTTTTT; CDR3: CSLGQGNTGELFF